Each of the 24 T cell receptor beta chains below was sequenced from the same sample in a study of vaccination and CD4 T cells after COVID-19. No antigen has been assigned to these receptors. Oncomine TCR Beta short-read sequencing was applied to DNA from cultured CD4+ T cells. A single record per CDR3 protein comes from TCRdb applying MiXCR to the PCR reads. The table includes more than 6,000 distinct CDR3 sequences, approximately 20% detected once. The treatment here: 10-day PBMC culture with coronavirus spike peptide pools or control peptides (ViraFEST assay). Sample: CD4+ T cells from blood, cultured in vitro, taken after SARS-CoV-2 vaccination. The source of these receptors is a human donor who had recovered from COVID-19.

J is TRBJ2-7 and V is TRBV5-6, with TRBD1 matching over 10 bases. The CDR3 is 15 residues long. Unmatched junction bases numbered 8, after V lost 4 bases and J lost 4 bases. From germline, CDR1 is SGHDT and CDR2 YYEEEE. The CDR3: CASSGGQGSIYEQYF. The CDR3, as DNA: TGTGCCAGCAGCGGGGGACAGGGGAGTATATACGAGCAGTACTTC. The complete variable domain, with remaining parts taken from reference TRBV5-6 and TRBJ2-7, reads DAGVTQSPTHLIKTRGQQVTLRCSPKSGHDTVSWYQQALGQGPQFIFQYYEEEERQRGNFPDRFSGHQFPNYSSELNVNALLLGDSALYLCASSGGQGSIYEQYFGPGTRLTVT.

This chain connects TRBV5-1 to TRBJ2-7, with D perhaps TRBD1 (8 bases). V lost 7 bases and J 2 bases, leaving 16 bases between the germline ends. Germline values: CDR1 SGHRS, CDR2 YFSETQ. The CDR3 has 14 amino acids. CDR3 in DNA: TGCGCCAGCGGTACAGGGGGGGTCCCCTACGAGCAGTACTTC. This translates into CASGTGGVPYEQYF.

There are a few counts of this clonotype. This rearrangement joins TRBV20-1 to TRBJ1-1; tentatively, D is TRBD1 (5 bases). CDR1 is DFQATT and CDR2 is SNEGSKA in the germline V gene (reference sequence). The CDR3 runs to 15 residues. V shed 4 bases and J shed 1 base, with 16 bases lying between them. The CDR3 DNA follows: TGCAGTGCTAAAGAGGGACGGAACCCGAACACTGAAGCTTTCTTT. It codes for CSAKEGRNPNTEAFF.

The chain carries TRBV10-1 and TRBJ2-5; TRBD2 is a possible D gene (6 bases). Trimming took 6 bases from V and 1 from J, leaving 18 bases between them. Germline CDR1 reads WNHNN; CDR2 reads SYGVQD (reference sequence). This CDR3 comprises 16 residues. The CDR3: CASRDPGVVGQETQYF. As DNA, the CDR3 is TGCGCCAGCAGGGACCCGGGGGTGGTTGGCCAAGAGACCCAGTACTTC.

This clonotype occurred a few times. This sequence joins TRBV24-1 and TRBJ1-2; 7 bases align to TRBD1. The CDR3 has 13 residues. From germline, CDR1 is KGHDR and CDR2 SFDVKD. V trimming: 2 bases; J trimming: 5 bases; junction bases outside the gene matches: 1. The CDR3 loop is CATSDYRGYGYTF. The CDR3 DNA reads TGTGCCACCAGTGATTACAGGGGATATGGCTACACCTTC.

This clonotype turned up a few times. V usage is TRBV20-1 and J usage is TRBJ1-3; D is possibly TRBD1 (5 bases). Per the germline V gene, CDR1 is DFQATT and CDR2 is SNEGSKA (reference sequence). The V and J ends lost 5 bases and 6 bases respectively, with 20 bases between them. The CDR3 has 15 residues. DNA for the CDR3: TGCAGTGCTCCCCTGGGGGGGAGGTTGGCAAACACCATATATTTT. Its translation: CSAPLGGRLANTIYF.

As to this clonotype: A far larger clone differs by one base, so this is likely a read error. The genes are TRBV6-5 and TRBJ2-5; D not resolved. CDR3 size: 14 residues. Germline V CDR1 and CDR2: MNHEY, SVGAGI. V was clipped by 2 bases and J by 11 bases, with 18 bases between them. CDR3 nucleotides: TGTGCCAGCAGTTACGTGGGAAAGTGGAATGAGCAGTACTTC. Protein sequence: CASSYVGKWNEQYF.

The V gene is TRBV5-1, the J gene TRBJ2-2; no reliable D call. The CDR3 consists of 13 residues. Germline lookup yields CDR1 SGHRS and CDR2 YFSETQ. Trimming stripped 1 base from V and 7 bases from J, with 8 bases between. The CDR3 protein is CASSLSANGELFF. The CDR3 DNA sequence: TGCGCCAGCAGCTTGTCGGCAAACGGGGAGCTGTTTTTT.

By share, this clonotype counts as hyperexpanded. This chain joins TRBV21-1 and TRBJ2-7; the table gives TRBD1 as D, unverified against the DNA. TRBV21-1 is flagged as a pseudogene. The CDR3 runs to 15 residues. The CDR3 loop reads CASSTRQGCFHEQYF. The CDR3 DNA sequence: TGTGCCAGCAGCACACGACAGGGTTGTTTCCACGAGCAGTACTTC.

This clonotype was seen a few times. V usage is TRBV6-5 and J usage is TRBJ2-6; no definite D call. The germline V gene encodes CDR1 MNHEY and CDR2 SVGAGI. V shed 0 bases and J shed 0 bases, with 9 bases lying between them. The CDR3 spans 17 residues. The CDR3 nucleotides read TGTGCCAGCAGTTACTCTCTCAGGAGCTCTGGGGCCAACGTCCTGACTTTC. Encoded protein: CASSYSLRSSGANVLTF.

By frequency in the sample, this clonotype is large (0.1 to 1%). The rearrangement links TRBV29-1 to TRBJ2-5; maybe TRBD2 (6 bases). Trimming stripped 4 bases from V and 2 bases from J, with 8 bases between. Germline CDR1 and CDR2: SQVTM and ANQGSEA. The CDR3 spans 12 residues. DNA of the CDR3: TGCAGCGTTGCCGCGGGGCAAGAGACCCAGTACTTC. Protein product: CSVAAGQETQYF.

This clonotype was seen more than once but under ten times. The rearrangement uses TRBV6-1 and TRBJ2-6; unclear D gene. The germline V and J ends were trimmed by 5 bases and 0 bases, with 14 bases remaining between them. This CDR3 region has 17 residues. Germline V lookup: CDR1 MNHNS, CDR2 SASEGT. CDR3 residues: CASSNLRELSGANVLTF. As DNA, the CDR3 is TGTGCCAGCAGTAATTTAAGGGAACTCTCTGGGGCCAACGTCCTGACTTTC.

This clonotype was observed a single time. A read error is possible here, since a much larger clone lies one base away. The V gene is TRBV6-1, the J gene TRBJ2-1; 7 bases agree with TRBD2. With V trimmed by 7 bases and J by 2 bases, 8 bases remained unmatched. Germline CDR1 is MNHNS and CDR2 is SASEGT. The CDR3 contains 15 residues. CDR3 nucleotides: TGTGCCAGCACCGTAGGCGGGGGTACCTACAATGAGCAGTTCTTC. Its protein product is CASTVGGGTYNEQFF.

CDR3 sequence reads: CATSRDPSGVPNTGELFF. The DNA of the CDR3 is TGTGCCACCAGCAGAGATCCTAGCGGGGTACCGAACACCGGGGAGCTGTTTTTT. This chain links TRBV15 with TRBJ2-2; 9 bases align to TRBD2. This CDR3 is built from 18 residues. With V trimmed by 0 bases and J by 0 bases, 5 bases remained unmatched. Germline V gene sequence: CDR1 LNHNV, CDR2 YYDKDF (reference sequence). Full variable domain (rest looked up from reference TRBV15 and TRBJ2-2): DAMVIQNPRYQVTQFGKPVTLSCSQTLNHNVMYWYQQKSSQAPKLLFHYYDKDFNNEADTPDNFQSRRPNTSFCFLDIRSPGLGDTAMYLCATSRDPSGVPNTGELFFGEGSRLTVL.

The chain couples TRBV28 to TRBJ2-2; D remains ambiguous. V lost 1 base and J lost 6, with 21 bases in between. Germline V gives CDR1 MDHEN, CDR2 SYDVKM. The CDR3 has 18 amino acids. The CDR3 reads CASSLYGMGTSPSGELFF. The CDR3 DNA is TGTGCCAGCAGTTTATATGGTATGGGCACCTCCCCTTCCGGGGAGCTGTTTTTT.

By proportion, this clonotype is medium-sized. The V call is TRBV10-2, the J call TRBJ2-5; D ambiguous. CDR1 is WSHSY and CDR2 is SAAADI in the germline V gene. V dropped 6 bases and J dropped 5 bases, with 10 bases sitting between them. CDR3 length equals 12 residues. The CDR3 reads CASSSGGETQYF. As DNA, the CDR3 is TGCGCCAGCAGCTCGGGTGGCGAGACCCAGTACTTC.

This rearrangement joins TRBV7-2 to TRBJ2-7; weak D call: TRBD2 (6 bases). The CDR3 contains 14 residues. V was trimmed by 1 base and J by 2 bases, leaving 9 bases between them. The V gene's germline CDR1 is SGHTA and CDR2 FQGNSA. DNA of the CDR3: TGTGCCAGCAGCTTAGACGGGAGCGCCTACGAGCAGTACTTC. It encodes CASSLDGSAYEQYF.

The V call is TRBV4-1, the J call TRBJ2-2; the D is unclear. V was pared by 1 base and J by 3 bases, with 15 bases between. Germline CDR1 reads MGHRA; CDR2 reads YSYEKL. The CDR3 runs to 17 residues. The chain's CDR3 is CASSQAPETPDTGELFF. For the CDR3, the DNA is TGCGCCAGCAGCCAAGCCCCCGAGACACCGGACACCGGGGAGCTGTTTTTT.

This clonotype is termed medium-sized. The V and J genes are TRBV27 and TRBJ2-3; D not certain. From germline, CDR1 is MNHEY and CDR2 SMNVEV (reference sequence). V lost 5 bases and J 2 bases, leaving 5 bases between the germline ends. The CDR3 contains 12 residues. In nucleotides, the CDR3 is TGTGCCAGCAGTCCATCCACAGATACGCAGTATTTT. Amino acid sequence: CASSPSTDTQYF.

This clonotype turned up a few times. V is TRBV20-1 and J is TRBJ2-7; 10 bases fit TRBD1. With V trimmed by 6 bases and J by 6 bases, 8 bases remained unmatched. CDR1 is DFQATT, CDR2 SNEGSKA, per germline (reference sequence). CDR3 length: 13 amino acids. This CDR3 reads CSAGRDRGVEQYF. For the CDR3, the DNA is TGCAGTGCAGGACGGGACAGGGGCGTCGAGCAGTACTTC.

This clonotype appeared once. The V call is TRBV5-6, the J call TRBJ2-3; no reliable D call. The CDR3 length is 12 residues. Trimming took off 4 bases at V and 4 bases at J, with 7 bases between the two ends. The germline gives CDR1 SGHDT, CDR2 YYEEEE. The CDR3 protein is CASSESADTQYF. In nucleotides, the CDR3 is TGTGCCAGCAGCGAGAGCGCAGATACGCAGTATTTT.

This clonotype was seen a handful of times. The V call is TRBV11-2, the J call TRBJ2-5; D is tentatively TRBD1 or TRBD2 (5 bases each). Trimming shortened V by 5 bases and J by 10 bases, and 23 bases separated the two germline ends. The germline V gene has CDR1 SGHAT and CDR2 FQNNGV. This CDR3 has 15 residues. Here the CDR3 reads CASSPMGDLTGYQYF. In DNA form, the CDR3 reads TGTGCCAGCAGCCCAATGGGGGATTTGACCGGGTACCAGTACTTC.

This clonotype is classed as large (0.1 to 1%). This chain joins TRBV6-1 and TRBJ2-7, with 14 bases aligning to TRBD2. The germline CDR1 and CDR2 sequences are MNHNS and SASEGT. The junction had 8 bases not matched to a gene; V was cut back by 6 bases and J by 7 bases. The CDR3 runs to 15 residues. Here the CDR3 DNA reads TGTGCCAGCAGCCTCACAGGACTAGCGGGGGGTGAGCAGTACTTC. It encodes CASSLTGLAGGEQYF.

Sample share makes this clonotype medium-sized (0.01 to 0.1%). This chain links TRBV19 with TRBJ1-5; D might be TRBD1 (5 bases). Germline CDR1 LNHDA, CDR2 SQIVND (reference sequence). With 5 bases removed from V and 6 bases from J, the gap between germline ends came to 20 bases. The CDR3 is made up of 16 amino acids. The chain's CDR3 is CASSPIDGGLVQPQHF. DNA of the CDR3: TGTGCCAGTAGTCCGATTGACGGGGGGTTAGTTCAGCCCCAGCATTTT.